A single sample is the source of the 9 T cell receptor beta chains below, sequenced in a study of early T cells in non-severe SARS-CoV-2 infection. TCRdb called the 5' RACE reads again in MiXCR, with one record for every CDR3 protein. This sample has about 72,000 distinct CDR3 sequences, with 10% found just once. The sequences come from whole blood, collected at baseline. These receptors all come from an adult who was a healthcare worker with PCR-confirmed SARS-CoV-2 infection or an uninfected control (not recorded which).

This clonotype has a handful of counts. Written as DNA, the CDR3 is TGTGCCAGCAGCGCCTTGCGGGCCCAAAACACTGAAGCTTTCTTT. Encoded protein: CASSALRAQNTEAFF. The genes are TRBV11-2 and TRBJ1-1; the D is unclear. The CDR3 runs 15 residues. Trimming removed 5 bases from V and 2 bases from J, with 15 bases in between. Germline V gives CDR1 SGHAT, CDR2 FQNNGV.

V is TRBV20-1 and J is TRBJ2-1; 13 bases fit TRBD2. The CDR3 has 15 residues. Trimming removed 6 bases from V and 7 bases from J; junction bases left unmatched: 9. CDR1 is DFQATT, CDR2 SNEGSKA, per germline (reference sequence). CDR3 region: CSAPGLAGVTNEQFF. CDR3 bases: TGCAGTGCCCCCGGACTAGCGGGGGTAACGAATGAGCAGTTCTTC.

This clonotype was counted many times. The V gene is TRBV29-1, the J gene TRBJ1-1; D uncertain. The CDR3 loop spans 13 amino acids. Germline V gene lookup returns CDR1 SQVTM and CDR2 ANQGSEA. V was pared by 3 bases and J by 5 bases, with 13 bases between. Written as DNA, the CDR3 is TGCAGCGTTGAGTTTGGGGAGTGGACTGAAGCTTTCTTT. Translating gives CSVEFGEWTEAFF.

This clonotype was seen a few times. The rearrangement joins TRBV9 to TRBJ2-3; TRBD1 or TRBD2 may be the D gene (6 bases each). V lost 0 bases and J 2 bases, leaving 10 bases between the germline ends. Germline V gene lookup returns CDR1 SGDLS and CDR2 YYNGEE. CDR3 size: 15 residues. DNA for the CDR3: TGTGCCAGCAGCGTAGCGGGGGCAGACACAGATACGCAGTATTTT. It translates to CASSVAGADTDTQYF.

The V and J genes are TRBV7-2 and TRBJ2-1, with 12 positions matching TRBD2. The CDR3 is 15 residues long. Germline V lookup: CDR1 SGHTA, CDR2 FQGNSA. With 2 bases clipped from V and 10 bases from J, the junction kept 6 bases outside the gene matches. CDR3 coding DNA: TGTGCCAGCAGCTTAAGGGCTAGCGGGGGGGCGGAGCAGTTCTTC. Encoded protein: CASSLRASGGAEQFF.

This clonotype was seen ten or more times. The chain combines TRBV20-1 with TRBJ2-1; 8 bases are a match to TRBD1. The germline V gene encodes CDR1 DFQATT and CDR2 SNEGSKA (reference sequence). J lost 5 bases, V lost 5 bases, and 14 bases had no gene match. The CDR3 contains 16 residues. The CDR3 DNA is TGCAGTGCTGACTCCGCCGGGACAGGAACCCACAATGAGCAGTTCTTC. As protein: CSADSAGTGTHNEQFF.

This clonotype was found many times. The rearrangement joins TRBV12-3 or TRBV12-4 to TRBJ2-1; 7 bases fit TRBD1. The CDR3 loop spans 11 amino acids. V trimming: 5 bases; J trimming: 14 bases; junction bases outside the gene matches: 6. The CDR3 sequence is CASSPDRAKFF. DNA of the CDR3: TGTGCCAGCAGTCCAGACAGGGCCAAGTTCTTC.

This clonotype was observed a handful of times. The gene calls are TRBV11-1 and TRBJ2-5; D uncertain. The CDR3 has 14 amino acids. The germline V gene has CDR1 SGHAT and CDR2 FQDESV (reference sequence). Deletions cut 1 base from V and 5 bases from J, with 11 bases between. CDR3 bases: TGTGCCAGCAGCTTAGTCGGTTCGGGTGAGACCCAGTACTTC. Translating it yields CASSLVGSGETQYF.

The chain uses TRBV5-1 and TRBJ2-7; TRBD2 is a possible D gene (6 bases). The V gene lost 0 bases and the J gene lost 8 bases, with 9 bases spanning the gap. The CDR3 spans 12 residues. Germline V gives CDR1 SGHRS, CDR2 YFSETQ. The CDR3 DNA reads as TGCGCCAGCAGCTTGGAGGGAGGCAAGCAGTACTTC. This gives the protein CASSLEGGKQYF.